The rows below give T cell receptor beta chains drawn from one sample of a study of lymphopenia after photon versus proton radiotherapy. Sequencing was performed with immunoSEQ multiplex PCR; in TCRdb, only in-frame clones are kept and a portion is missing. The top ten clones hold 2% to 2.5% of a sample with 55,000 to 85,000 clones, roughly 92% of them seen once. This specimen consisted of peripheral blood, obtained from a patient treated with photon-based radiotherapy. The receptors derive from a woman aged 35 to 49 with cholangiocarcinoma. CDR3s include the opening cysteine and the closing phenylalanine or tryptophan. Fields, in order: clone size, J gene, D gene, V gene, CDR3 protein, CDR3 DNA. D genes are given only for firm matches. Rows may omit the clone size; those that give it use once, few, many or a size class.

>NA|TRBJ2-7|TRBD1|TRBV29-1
CSVEMLGQGSYEQYF
TGCAGCGTTGAAATGCTGGGACAGGGTTCGTACGAGCAGTACTTC
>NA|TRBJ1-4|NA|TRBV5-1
CASSLRGFNEKLFF
TGCGCCAGCAGCTTAAGGGGATTTAATGAAAAACTGTTTTTT
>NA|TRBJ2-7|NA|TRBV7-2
CASSHRPPGDVAYEQYF
TGTGCCAGCTCCCACCGCCCCCCGGGGGACGTAGCCTACGAGCAGTACTTC
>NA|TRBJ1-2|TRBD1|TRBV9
CASSAGTGEGYGYTF
TGTGCCAGCAGCGCCGGGACAGGGGAGGGCTATGGCTACACCTTC
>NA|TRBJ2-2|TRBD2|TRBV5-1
CASSHTGPREGGELFF
TGCGCCAGCAGCCATACGGGACCCAGGGAGGGCGGGGAGCTGTTTTTT
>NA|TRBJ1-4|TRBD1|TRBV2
CASSDGQGGSEKLFF
TGTGCCAGCAGTGACGGACAGGGGGGCAGTGAAAAACTGTTTTTT
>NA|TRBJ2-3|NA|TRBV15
CATSRDWDGKDTQYF
TGTGCCACCAGCAGAGACTGGGACGGAAAAGATACGCAGTATTTT
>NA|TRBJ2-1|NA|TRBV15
CATSREAVSYNEQFF
TGTGCCACCAGCAGGGAGGCAGTCTCCTACAATGAGCAGTTCTTC
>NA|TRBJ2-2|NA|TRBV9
CASSPWDSISTGELFF
TGTGCCAGCAGCCCCTGGGACTCAATATCCACCGGGGAGCTGTTTTTT
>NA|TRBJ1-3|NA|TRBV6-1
CASSRGSGNTIYF
TGTGCCAGCAGTCGGGGGTCGGGAAACACCATATATTTT
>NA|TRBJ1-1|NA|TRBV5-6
CASRREPGTTEAFF
TGTGCCAGCAGGCGGGAGCCTGGGACCACTGAAGCTTTCTTT
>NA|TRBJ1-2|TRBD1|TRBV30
CAWRWAGQGSMGYTF
TGTGCCTGGAGATGGGCGGGACAGGGCTCTATGGGGTACACCTTC
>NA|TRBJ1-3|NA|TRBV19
CASTPPRGASSGNTIYF
TGTGCCAGTACCCCCCCCCGCGGGGCCTCCTCTGGAAACACCATATATTTT
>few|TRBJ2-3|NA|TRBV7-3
CASSPLGISSKGDTQYF
TGTGCCAGCAGCCCCCTGGGGATAAGCTCGAAAGGGGATACGCAGTATTTT
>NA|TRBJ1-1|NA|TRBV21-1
CASSNKGGNTEAFF
TGTGCCAGCAGCAATAAGGGAGGGAACACTGAAGCTTTCTTT
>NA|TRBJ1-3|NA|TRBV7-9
CASSPGGASTGNTIYF
TGTGCCAGCAGCCCCGGAGGAGCGTCCACTGGAAACACCATATATTTT
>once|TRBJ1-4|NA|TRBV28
CASSSGGTNEKLFF
TGTGCCAGCAGTTCGGGTGGAACTAATGAAAAACTGTTTTTT